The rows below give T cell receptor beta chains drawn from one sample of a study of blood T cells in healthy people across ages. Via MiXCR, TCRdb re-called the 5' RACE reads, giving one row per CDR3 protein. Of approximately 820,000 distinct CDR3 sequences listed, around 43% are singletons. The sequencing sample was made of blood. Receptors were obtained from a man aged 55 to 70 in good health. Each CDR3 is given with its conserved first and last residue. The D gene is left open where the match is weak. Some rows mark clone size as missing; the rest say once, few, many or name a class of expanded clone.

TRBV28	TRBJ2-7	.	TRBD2	CASSSGGVTYEQYF	TGTGCCAGCAGTTCGGGGGGAGTCACGTACGAGCAGTACTTC
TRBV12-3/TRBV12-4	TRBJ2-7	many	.	CASSLGWNEQYF	TGTGCCAGCAGCTTAGGTTGGAACGAGCAGTACTTC
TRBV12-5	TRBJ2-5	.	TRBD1	CASATGQGETQYF	TGTGCTAGTGCCACGGGACAGGGAGAGACCCAGTACTTC
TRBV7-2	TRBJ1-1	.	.	CASSSNWGINTEAFF	TGTGCCAGCAGCTCGAACTGGGGGATAAACACTGAAGCTTTCTTT
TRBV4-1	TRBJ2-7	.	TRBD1	CASSQKQGAYEQYF	TGCGCCAGCAGCCAAAAGCAGGGGGCCTACGAGCAGTACTTC
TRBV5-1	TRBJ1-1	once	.	CASSLDTGWNTEAFF	TGCGCCAGCAGCTTAGATACAGGTTGGAACACTGAAGCTTTCTTT
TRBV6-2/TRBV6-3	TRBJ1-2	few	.	CASSYIPERYGYTF	TGTGCCAGCAGTTACATCCCAGAGCGCTATGGCTACACCTTC
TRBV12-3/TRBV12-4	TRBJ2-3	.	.	CASSLTAGRTDTQYF	TGTGCCAGCAGTTTGACCGCTGGCCGGACAGATACGCAGTATTTT
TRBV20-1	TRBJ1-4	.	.	CSACDPSSTNEKLFF	TGCAGTGCTTGCGACCCATCTTCAACTAATGAAAAACTGTTTTTT
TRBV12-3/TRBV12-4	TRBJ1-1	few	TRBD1	CASSLDSGGAAFF	TGTGCCAGCAGTTTAGATTCAGGGGGAGCAGCTTTCTTT
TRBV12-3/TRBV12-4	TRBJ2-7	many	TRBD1	CASSPRDSYEQYF	TGTGCCAGCAGTCCCCGGGACAGCTACGAGCAGTACTTC
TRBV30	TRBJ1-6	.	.	CAWSYGTASPLHF	TGTGCCTGGAGCTACGGGACGGCTTCACCCCTCCACTTT
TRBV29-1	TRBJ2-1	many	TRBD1	CSGRDREYNEQFF	TGCAGCGGCCGGGACAGGGAATACAATGAGCAGTTCTTC
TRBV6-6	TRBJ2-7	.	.	CASSTSSTYEQYF	TGTGCCAGCAGCACTAGCTCGACCTACGAGCAGTACTTC
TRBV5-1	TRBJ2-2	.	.	CASSLVASPNTGELFF	TGCGCCAGCAGCTTGGTCGCCAGTCCGAACACCGGGGAGCTGTTTTTT
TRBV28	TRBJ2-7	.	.	CASSQSYNEQYF	TGTGCCAGCAGTCAGTCCTACAATGAGCAGTACTTC
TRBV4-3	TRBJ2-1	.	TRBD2	CASSQDSSGGLNEQFF	TGCGCCAGCAGCCAAGACTCTAGCGGGGGGCTTAATGAGCAGTTCTTC
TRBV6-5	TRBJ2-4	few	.	CASSFSDRPYIQYF	TGTGCCAGCAGTTTCTCGGACCGGCCATACATTCAGTACTTC
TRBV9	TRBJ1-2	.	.	CASRRGPADGYTF	TGTGCCAGCAGACGGGGTCCAGCGGATGGCTACACCTTC
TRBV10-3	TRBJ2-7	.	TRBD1	CAISGGGQGKFSYEQYF	TGTGCCATCAGTGGGGGGGGACAGGGCAAATTCTCCTACGAGCAGTACTTC
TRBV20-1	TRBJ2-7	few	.	CSARPGERGSYEQYF	TGCAGTGCTAGACCAGGGGAACGAGGGAGCTACGAGCAGTACTTC
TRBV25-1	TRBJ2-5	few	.	CASSDGRAETQYF	TGTGCCAGCAGTGATGGAAGGGCGGAGACCCAGTACTTC
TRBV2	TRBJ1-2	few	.	CASSGTLPYGYTF	TGTGCCAGCTCCGGGACCCTCCCGTATGGCTACACCTTC
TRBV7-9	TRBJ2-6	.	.	CASSFRQGSTGANVLTF	TGTGCCAGCAGCTTTCGGCAGGGAAGTACTGGGGCCAACGTCCTGACTTTC
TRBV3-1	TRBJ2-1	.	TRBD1	CASSQEVDRYNEQFF	TGTGCCAGCAGCCAAGAGGTGGACAGGTACAATGAGCAGTTCTTC
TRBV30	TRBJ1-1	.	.	CAHTPGHFNTEAFF	TGTGCCCATACTCCGGGACACTTTAACACTGAAGCTTTCTTT
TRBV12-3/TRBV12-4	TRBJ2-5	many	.	CASSRAGLQETQYF	TGTGCCAGCAGCCGGGCAGGACTCCAAGAGACCCAGTACTTC
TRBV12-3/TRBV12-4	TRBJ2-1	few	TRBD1	CASSTGTGVYNEQFF	TGTGCCAGCAGCACCGGGACAGGGGTTTACAATGAGCAGTTCTTC
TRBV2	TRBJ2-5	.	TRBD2	CASMGTSGGDARETQYF	TGTGCCAGCATGGGGACTAGCGGGGGGGACGCAAGGGAGACCCAGTACTTC
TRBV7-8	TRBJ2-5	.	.	CASRLQLSRETQYF	TGTGCCAGCAGACTCCAACTAAGTAGAGAGACCCAGTACTTC
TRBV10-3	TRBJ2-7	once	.	CAISEVRGYEQYF	TGTGCCATCAGTGAGGTCAGAGGCTACGAGCAGTACTTC
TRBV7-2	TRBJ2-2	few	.	CASSFSTGELFF	TGTGCCAGCAGCTTTTCAACCGGGGAGCTGTTTTTT
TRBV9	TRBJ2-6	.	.	CASSVGTTGAGANVLTF	TGTGCCAGCAGCGTAGGGACAACAGGAGCTGGGGCCAACGTCCTGACTTTC
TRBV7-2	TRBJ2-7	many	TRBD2	CASSLGSGGYEQYF	TGTGCCAGCAGCTTAGGTAGCGGGGGCTACGAGCAGTACTTC
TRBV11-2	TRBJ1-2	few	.	CASSPNPTGTRGTGDYGYTF	TGTGCCAGCAGCCCCAACCCGACCGGGACAAGGGGGACCGGGGACTATGGCTACACCTTC
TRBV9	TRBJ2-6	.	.	CASSATPGAGANVLTF	TGTGCCAGCAGCGCCACTCCGGGGGCTGGGGCCAACGTCCTGACTTTC
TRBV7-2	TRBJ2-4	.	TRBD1	CAGSFDRDVKNIQYF	TGTGCCGGCAGCTTTGACAGGGATGTCAAAAACATTCAGTACTTC
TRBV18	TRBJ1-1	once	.	CASSQRQQNTEAFF	TGTGCCAGCTCACAGAGACAGCAGAACACTGAAGCTTTCTTT
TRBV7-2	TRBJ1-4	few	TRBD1	CASSKNRGANEKLFF	TGTGCCAGCAGCAAGAACAGGGGGGCTAATGAAAAACTGTTTTTT
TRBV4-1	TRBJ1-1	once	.	CASSQVLAVVTYGTNTEAFF	TGCGCCAGCAGCCAAGTTCTGGCTGTCGTGACGTATGGGACGAACACTGAAGCTTTCTTT
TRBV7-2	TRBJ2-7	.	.	CASSLTWGAGGYEQYF	TGTGCCAGCAGCTTAACGTGGGGGGCAGGGGGATACGAGCAGTACTTC
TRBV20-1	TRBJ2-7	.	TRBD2	CSAITSASYNEQYF	TGCAGTGCTATAACTAGCGCCTCCTACAATGAGCAGTACTTC
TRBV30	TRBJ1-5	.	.	CAWSVGGPQHF	TGTGCCTGGAGTGTTGGTGGCCCCCAGCATTTT
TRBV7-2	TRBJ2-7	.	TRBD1	CASSLDRGLLWEQYF	TGTGCCAGCAGCTTGGACAGGGGGCTTTTGTGGGAGCAGTACTTC
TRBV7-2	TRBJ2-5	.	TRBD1	CASSLAATGGQETQYF	TGTGCCAGCAGCTTAGCGGCGACAGGGGGCCAAGAGACCCAGTACTTC
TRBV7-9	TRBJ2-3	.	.	CASRSPITDTQYF	TGTGCCAGCAGAAGTCCAATCACAGATACGCAGTATTTT
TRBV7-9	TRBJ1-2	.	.	CASSLASRGDYGYTF	TGTGCCAGCAGCTTAGCAAGCAGGGGAGACTATGGCTACACCTTC
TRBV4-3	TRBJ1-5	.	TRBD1	CASSQESRGTGRHGNQPQHF	TGCGCCAGCAGCCAAGAATCCCGTGGGACAGGGAGGCATGGCAATCAGCCCCAGCATTTT
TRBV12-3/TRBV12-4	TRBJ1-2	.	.	CASSLTSAGTDGCTF	TGTGCCAGCAGTTTAACCTCCGCAGGCACCGATGGCTGCACCTTC
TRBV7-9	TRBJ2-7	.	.	CASSPRGHDYEQYF	TGTGCCAGCAGCCCGCGAGGGCACGACTACGAGCAGTACTTC
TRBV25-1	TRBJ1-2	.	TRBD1	CASSEADRYGYTF	TGTGCCAGCAGTGAGGCGGACAGGTATGGCTACACCTTC
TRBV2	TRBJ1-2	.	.	CASSEAAGVTDYGYTF	TGTGCCAGCAGTGAAGCAGCGGGTGTGACGGACTATGGCTACACCTTC